Sequencing of this T cell receptor beta chain was carried out in a study of blood T cell repertoires in COVID-19. Study summary: Material from acute and convalescent COVID-19 was sourced from the United States, Italy and Spain.

CDR1 and CDR2 from the germline V gene are LNHDA and SQIVND (reference sequence). The CDR3 has 12 amino acids. V lost 8 bases and J 2 bases, leaving 9 bases between the germline ends. Original processing methods: Estimates of nucleated cell counts were drawn from the amplification of reference gene primers. Method: immunoSEQ multiplex PCR; TCRdb's copy keeps in-frame clones and lacks some. That table is the source of V, J and clone size, and D and trimming were worked out from the DNA. The sample holds some 390,000 clones, around 90% seen once. J is TRBJ2-5 and V is TRBV19; maybe TRBD2 (5 bases). The receptor was isolated from a human donor in a cohort sampled during active COVID-19. Material: peripheral blood. In DNA, the CDR3 is TGTGCCAGTTCCCAGCGGCAAGAGACCCAGTACTTC. Protein: CASSQRQETQYF.